This TCR beta chain is drawn from a study of post-analysis software for immune sequencing data. Study information: Relapsing-remitting, secondary progressive and progressive-relapsing forms made up the multiple sclerosis disease courses.

CDR1 and CDR2 (germline): SGDLS, YYNGEE. The CDR3 runs 14 residues. The V segment lost 4 bases and the J segment 5 bases; nucleotides outside the gene matches: 7. This clonotype has a handful of counts. Its antigen remains unidentified. Unique molecular identifiers were carried by the TCR beta cDNA libraries. Input amounts of 1 to 10 million T cells were used. These gave roughly 500,000 cDNA molecules, so each molecule approximated one T cell. TCRdb redid the calling of the PCR reads with MiXCR, one entry per CDR3 protein. The table shows around 770,000 distinct CDR3 sequences, with about 43% occurring only once. Study outcomes and limitations: Samples from a shared batch, those prepared together, strongly co-clustered by F measure. Relative to controls, patients had 4 or 5 TRBV segments at higher frequency, with TRBV5-6, TRBV5-1 and TRBV20-1 among these. Controls had significantly higher normalized Chao1 diversity than multiple sclerosis patients.

V usage is TRBV9 and J usage is TRBJ2-5; 8 nucleotides line up with TRBD2. This TCR was recovered from a girl aged 5-17 years with multiple sclerosis. Material: blood. Here the CDR3 reads CASSSGPGGETQYF. In DNA form, the CDR3 reads TGTGCCAGCAGCTCTGGACCGGGAGGGGAGACCCAGTACTTC.